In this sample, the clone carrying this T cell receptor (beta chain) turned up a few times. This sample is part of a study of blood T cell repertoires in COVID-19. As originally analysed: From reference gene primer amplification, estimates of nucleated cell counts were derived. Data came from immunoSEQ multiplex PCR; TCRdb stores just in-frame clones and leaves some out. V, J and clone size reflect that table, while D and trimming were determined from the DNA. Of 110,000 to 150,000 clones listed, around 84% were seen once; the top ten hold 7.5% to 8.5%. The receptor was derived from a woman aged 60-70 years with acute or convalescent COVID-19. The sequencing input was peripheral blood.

Here the CDR3 reads CASSSAAGNTEAFF. The DNA of the CDR3 is TGCGCCAGCAGCTCAGCGGCAGGGAACACTGAAGCTTTCTTT. The V and J genes are TRBV4-1 and TRBJ1-1; D not certain. The CDR3 extends over 14 amino acids. Germline V gives CDR1 MGHRA, CDR2 YSYEKL. Trimming removed 5 bases at V and 1 base at J, with 11 bases between.